The 17 T cell receptor beta chains below all came from one sample that was sequenced in a study of blood T cell repertoires in COVID-19. The protocol was immunoSEQ multiplex PCR, while the TCRdb copy is restricted to in-frame clones and leaves out a portion. The sample holds approximately 20,000 clones, roughly 86% seen once. Sequencing was performed on peripheral blood. The receptors derive from a man between 65 and 80 years old with acute or convalescent COVID-19.

The CDR3 DNA reads TGCGCCAGCAGCCCTGTCCGAGGGATCTACGAGCAGTACTTC. Its protein product is CASSPVRGIYEQYF. J is TRBJ2-7 and V is TRBV5-1, with a possible D match to TRBD2 (5 bases). The CDR3 is 14 residues long. Germline V gene sequence: CDR1 SGHRS, CDR2 YFSETQ. V was cut by 4 bases and J by 3 bases, with 14 bases left in between.

J is TRBJ1-1 and V is TRBV6-5; 7 nucleotides match TRBD1. The CDR3 runs 15 residues. With V trimmed by 5 bases and J by 2 bases, 8 bases remained unmatched. CDR1 and CDR2 from the germline V gene are MNHEY and SVGAGI. CDR3 protein: CASSIGTARNTEAFF. For the CDR3, the DNA is TGTGCCAGCAGTATCGGGACAGCTAGAAACACTGAAGCTTTCTTT.

This clone was seen once. This rearrangement joins TRBV5-4 to TRBJ2-7; TRBD2 agrees at 7 bases. The V and J ends lost 4 bases and 5 bases, in that order; junction bases with no gene match: 6. The V gene's germline CDR1 is SGHNT and CDR2 YYREEE (reference sequence). The CDR3 has 13 amino acids. CDR3 in amino acids: CASSQTSNHEQYF. The CDR3 bases are TGTGCCAGCAGCCAGACTAGCAACCACGAGCAGTACTTC.

The rearrangement joins TRBV2 to TRBJ2-7, with 16 bases fitting TRBD2. CDR3 size: 17 residues. CDR1 is SNHLY, CDR2 FYNNEI, per germline. After removal of 5 bases from V and 4 bases from J, the junction contained 8 bases not matched to a gene. In nucleotides, the CDR3 is TGTGCCAGCAGTCAGGGGACTAGCGGGAGGGCCGTATACGAGCAGTACTTC. Translating gives CASSQGTSGRAVYEQYF.

The chain has TRBV14 and TRBJ1-2; 9 bases align to TRBD1. V lost 2 bases to trimming and J lost 7 bases; unmatched junction nucleotides: 8. Germline lookup yields CDR1 SGHDN and CDR2 FVKESK. This CDR3 is 15 amino acids long. The DNA for the CDR3 is TGTGCCAGCAGCCAATCCGGGACAGGGTCGACTGGCTACACCTTC. This sequence encodes CASSQSGTGSTGYTF.

V usage is TRBV4-1 and J usage is TRBJ2-1; 7 bases are shared with TRBD2. The CDR3 runs to 17 residues. Germline CDR1 is MGHRA and CDR2 is YSYEKL. The junction had 12 bases not matched to a gene; V was cut back by 0 bases and J by 7 bases. The CDR3: CASSQDLVSGTVNEQFF. In nucleotides, the CDR3 is TGCGCCAGCAGCCAAGATCTTGTGAGCGGGACTGTAAATGAGCAGTTCTTC.

This sequence joins TRBV6-5 and TRBJ1-6, with D possibly matching TRBD1 (5 bases). Trimming took off 0 bases at V and 11 bases at J, with 8 bases between the two ends. CDR1 MNHEY and CDR2 SVGAGI come from the germline V gene. The CDR3 is 13 residues long. The CDR3: CASSYSGRTPLHF. CDR3 nucleotide sequence: TGTGCCAGCAGTTACTCGGGGCGAACACCCCTCCACTTT.

The CDR3 loop reads CASNYLGPGTTFYGYTF. The CDR3 coding sequence is TGTGCCAGCAACTACCTTGGCCCGGGGACTACCTTCTATGGCTACACCTTC. V gene TRBV27 combines with J gene TRBJ1-2; tentative D call: TRBD1 (5 bases). The length of the CDR3 is 17 residues. The V end lost 7 bases, the J end lost 4 bases, and 25 bases lay between the germline ends. Germline CDR1 MNHEY, CDR2 SMNVEV (reference sequence).

The chain has TRBV29-1 and TRBJ2-2; 16 nucleotides align to TRBD2. Germline V gives CDR1 SQVTM, CDR2 ANQGSEA. The CDR3 has 17 residues. The trim removed 6 bases at V and 4 bases at J, leaving 8 bases unmatched. The chain's CDR3 is CSVAGTSGRVSTGELFF. In DNA, the CDR3 is TGCAGCGTCGCCGGGACTAGCGGGAGGGTTTCCACCGGGGAGCTGTTTTTT.

The J gene is TRBJ1-1, the V gene TRBV11-1, with 7 bases matching TRBD1. The CDR3 has 14 residues. V was clipped by 4 bases and J by 1 base; unmatched bases: 3. CDR1 and CDR2 from the germline V gene are SGHAT and FQDESV (reference sequence). CDR3 coding DNA: TGTGCCAGCAGCTCCCGGACAGGGAACACTGAAGCTTTCTTT. Translated: CASSSRTGNTEAFF.

This chain connects TRBV5-1 to TRBJ2-2; TRBD2 is a possible D gene (6 bases). Trimming took off 2 bases at V and 4 bases at J, with 15 bases between the two ends. Per the germline V gene, CDR1 is SGHRS and CDR2 is YFSETQ. The CDR3 sequence is 16 residues long. The CDR3 bases are TGCGCCAGCAGCTTACGGAGGGGAGGTCTCACCGGGGAGCTGTTTTTT. This codes for CASSLRRGGLTGELFF.

In DNA, the CDR3 is TGCGCCAGCAGCCAAGAAAGAGGTTTGAAGGCGGGAGCTGAGCAGTTCTTC. Protein: CASSQERGLKAGAEQFF. The chain carries TRBV4-3 and TRBJ2-1; 7 positions match TRBD2. The CDR3 is made up of 17 amino acids. V was clipped by 0 bases and J by 9 bases; unmatched bases: 14. Germline loops: CDR1 LGHNA, CDR2 YSLEER.

This clone is medium-sized. This chain connects TRBV27 to TRBJ2-1; TRBD2 matches 8 bases. The CDR3 runs 17 residues. Trimming cost V 7 bases and J 1 base; bases outside gene matches: 12. The germline CDR1 and CDR2 sequences are MNHEY and SMNVEV (reference sequence). CDR3 DNA: TGTGCCAGCACCCCCGCTTCTGGCGGGAGGTCCTACAATGAGCAGTTCTTC. Protein: CASTPASGGRSYNEQFF.

This clone has only a few counts. This rearrangement joins TRBV4-1 to TRBJ2-7; TRBD1 agrees at 10 bases. V lost 2 bases and J lost 1; bases outside the gene matches: 5. This CDR3 spans 16 amino acids. CDR1 is MGHRA and CDR2 is YSYEKL in the germline V gene. DNA for the CDR3: TGCGCCAGCAGCCAACCGGGACAGGGGAAGTCCTACGAGCAGTACTTC. It is translated as CASSQPGQGKSYEQYF.

The V call is TRBV28, the J call TRBJ1-1; D gene uncertain. CDR1 is MDHEN and CDR2 is SYDVKM in the germline V gene. The CDR3 is 14 amino acids. Trimming stripped 6 bases from V and 0 bases from J, with 11 bases between. Here the CDR3 reads CASRYSQMNTEAFF. The DNA of the CDR3 is TGTGCCAGCAGGTACAGTCAGATGAACACTGAAGCTTTCTTT.

The V call is TRBV6-1, the J call TRBJ1-2, with D maybe TRBD1 (6 bases). This CDR3 comprises 15 residues. The V gene's germline CDR1 is MNHNS and CDR2 SASEGT. V was pared by 0 bases and J by 5 bases, with 13 bases between. CDR3 nucleotide sequence: TGTGCCAGCAGTGAAGCAGGGGGGGTAGGATATGGCTACACCTTC. This translates into CASSEAGGVGYGYTF.

In regard to this clone: The junction departs from the called germline gene at one end, perhaps through a read error. The CDR3 reads CASSQGGQGTTFF. The CDR3 coding sequence is TGTGCCAGCAGCCAAGGGGGACAGGGGACTACTTTCTTC. The V and J genes are TRBV3-1 (or the pseudogene TRBV3-2) and TRBJ2-7, with TRBD1 matching 10 bases. CDR1 and CDR2 (germline): LGHDT, YNNKEL (reference sequence). CDR3 size: 13 residues.